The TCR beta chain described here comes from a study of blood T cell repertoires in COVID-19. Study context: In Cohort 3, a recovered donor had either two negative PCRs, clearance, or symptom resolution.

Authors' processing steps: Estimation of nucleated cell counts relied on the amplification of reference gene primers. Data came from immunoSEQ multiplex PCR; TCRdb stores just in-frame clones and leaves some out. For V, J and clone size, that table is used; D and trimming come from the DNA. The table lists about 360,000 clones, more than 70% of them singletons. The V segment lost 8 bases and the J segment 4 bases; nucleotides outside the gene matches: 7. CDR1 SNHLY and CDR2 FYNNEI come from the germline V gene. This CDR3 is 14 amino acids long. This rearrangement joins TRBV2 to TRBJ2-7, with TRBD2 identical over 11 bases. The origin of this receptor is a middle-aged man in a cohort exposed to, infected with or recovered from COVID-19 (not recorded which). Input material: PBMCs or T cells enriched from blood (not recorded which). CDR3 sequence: CASVTSGRRYEQYF. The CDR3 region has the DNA TGTGCCAGCGTTACTAGCGGGAGACGGTACGAGCAGTACTTC.